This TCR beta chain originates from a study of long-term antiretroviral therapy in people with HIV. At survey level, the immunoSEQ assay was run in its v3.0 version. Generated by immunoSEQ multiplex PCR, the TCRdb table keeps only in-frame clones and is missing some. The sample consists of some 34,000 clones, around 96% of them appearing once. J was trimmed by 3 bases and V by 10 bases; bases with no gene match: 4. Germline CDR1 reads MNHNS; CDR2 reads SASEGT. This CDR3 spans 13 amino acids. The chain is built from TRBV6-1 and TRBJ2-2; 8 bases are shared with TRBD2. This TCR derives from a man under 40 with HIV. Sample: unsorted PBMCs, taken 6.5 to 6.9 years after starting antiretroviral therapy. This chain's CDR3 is CAILSGDTGELFF. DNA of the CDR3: TGTGCCATCCTTAGCGGGGACACCGGGGAGCTGTTTTTT.